This T cell receptor (beta chain) was observed in a study of blood T cell repertoires in COVID-19. Study summary: Collection of acute and convalescent COVID-19 samples took place in the United States, Italy and Spain.

This clone turned up a few times. Germline V gene lookup returns CDR1 MNHEY and CDR2 SVGAGI. This CDR3 has 13 amino acids. The V gene end was trimmed by 7 bases and the J gene end by 3 bases; junction bases not matched to a gene: 2. The data were produced by immunoSEQ multiplex PCR, yet TCRdb's version contains in-frame clones alone and is incomplete. The profile shows 150,000 to 200,000 clones, about 90% of them singletons. The source is a human donor with acute COVID-19. The donor label of this sample is uncertain. Sequenced input: PBMCs or T cells enriched from blood (not recorded which). V is TRBV6-5 and J is TRBJ1-3; 8 bases are a match to TRBD1. Here the CDR3 reads CASIDRGGNTIYF. DNA of the CDR3: TGTGCCAGCATAGACAGGGGTGGAAACACCATATATTTT.